The T cell receptor (beta chain) described here comes from a study of blood T cell repertoires in COVID-19. Assay used: immunoSEQ multiplex PCR; TCRdb lists only in-frame clones, some missing. The table lists about 220,000 clones, about 80% of them singletons. The CDR3 sequence is 18 residues long. V trimming: 4 bases; J trimming: 0 bases; junction bases outside the gene matches: 11. CDR1 MGHRA and CDR2 YSYEKL come from the germline V gene. This clone occurred a few times. The V and J genes are TRBV4-1 and TRBJ1-5, with 8 bases that match TRBD1. This receptor was taken from a woman in her 30s who had recovered from COVID-19. What was sequenced was peripheral blood. The CDR3 here is CASSPWTGWFYSNQPQHF. The CDR3 DNA reads TGCGCCAGCAGCCCGTGGACAGGGTGGTTTTATAGCAATCAGCCCCAGCATTTT.